This TCR beta chain was observed in a study of blood T cell repertoires in COVID-19. Study overall: Samples taken during acute and convalescent COVID-19 were collected in the United States, Italy and Spain. T cells, B-cell-depleted T cells, or PBMCs supplied cDNA or gDNA.

Data came from immunoSEQ multiplex PCR; TCRdb stores just in-frame clones and leaves some out. The data show some 200,000 clones, roughly 84% seen once. The clonotype was recovered from a woman older than 75 with COVID-19, enrolled during active disease. Source material: peripheral blood.

The CDR3 is CASSRSPSGTSTDTQYF. DNA of the CDR3: TGTGCCAGCAGTCGCTCTCCTAGCGGGACTTCCACAGATACGCAGTATTTT. V and J are TRBV6-6 and TRBJ2-3; TRBD2 matches at 9 bases. CDR1 is MNHNY and CDR2 is SVGAGI in the germline V gene (reference sequence). The V and J ends lost 5 bases and 2 bases, in that order; junction bases with no gene match: 11. The CDR3 contains 17 residues.